Listed below are T cell receptor beta chains from one sample, sequenced in a study of T cell responses to AZD1222 COVID-19 vaccine. Clones were sequenced by immunoSEQ multiplex PCR, and TCRdb holds only the in-frame ones, with some missing. The sample records 150,000 or so clones, around 91% being singletons. Source: peripheral blood, taken on day 0 of AZD1222 vaccination. These receptor sequences come from an adult in good health. Each CDR3 is given with its conserved first and last residue. Each record gives: J gene, clone size, V gene, D gene, CDR3 DNA, CDR3 protein. The D gene is left open where the match is weak. For some rows the clone size is stated as once, few or many, or as a class when expanded; others skip it.

J gene: TRBJ2-1
clone size: .
V gene: TRBV28
D gene: TRBD1
CDR3 DNA: TGTGCCAGCAGTCATAGGGACAGGGTGCAGTTCTTC
CDR3 protein: CASSHRDRVQFF

J gene: TRBJ2-5
clone size: .
V gene: TRBV4-1
D gene: TRBD2
CDR3 DNA: TGCGCCAGCAGCCAAGCGGGACTAGCGGGAGGGGTAGGCCAAGAGACCCAGTACTTC
CDR3 protein: CASSQAGLAGGVGQETQYF

J gene: TRBJ2-2
clone size: once
V gene: TRBV13
D gene: .
CDR3 DNA: TGTGCCAGCAGCTTAGAGAACACCGGGGAGCTGTTTTTT
CDR3 protein: CASSLENTGELFF

J gene: TRBJ2-7
clone size: .
V gene: TRBV5-1
D gene: .
CDR3 DNA: TGCGCCAGCAGCGGGCCCTCCTACGAGCAGTACTTC
CDR3 protein: CASSGPSYEQYF

J gene: TRBJ1-1
clone size: .
V gene: TRBV7-2
D gene: TRBD1
CDR3 DNA: TGTGCCAGCAGCCCTCCCGGGACAGGGGGGAACACTGAAGCTTTCTTT
CDR3 protein: CASSPPGTGGNTEAFF

J gene: TRBJ1-2
clone size: .
V gene: TRBV19
D gene: .
CDR3 DNA: TGTGCCAGTAGTAGCAACGCGCAGGGGTACTATGGCTACACCTTC
CDR3 protein: CASSSNAQGYYGYTF

J gene: TRBJ2-1
clone size: .
V gene: TRBV28
D gene: .
CDR3 DNA: TGTGCCAGCAGTTTGGTGATACCTACCTCCTACAATGAGCAGTTCTTC
CDR3 protein: CASSLVIPTSYNEQFF

J gene: TRBJ2-7
clone size: .
V gene: TRBV6-5
D gene: .
CDR3 DNA: TGTGCCAGCAGCCGAGATAGATACCCAGGGAACGAGCAGTACTTC
CDR3 protein: CASSRDRYPGNEQYF

J gene: TRBJ1-3
clone size: .
V gene: TRBV5-4
D gene: .
CDR3 DNA: TGTGCCAGCAGCTCAGGGCATGGAAACACCATATATTTT
CDR3 protein: CASSSGHGNTIYF

J gene: TRBJ1-1
clone size: .
V gene: TRBV28
D gene: .
CDR3 DNA: TGTGCCAGCAGTTTGGGCAGTGAGGGCACTGAAGCTTTCTTT
CDR3 protein: CASSLGSEGTEAFF

J gene: TRBJ2-2
clone size: .
V gene: TRBV6-5
D gene: TRBD1
CDR3 DNA: TGTGCCAGCAGTTACTCGGACAGGGTTTACACCGGGGAGCTGTTTTTT
CDR3 protein: CASSYSDRVYTGELFF

J gene: TRBJ2-2
clone size: .
V gene: TRBV7-2
D gene: TRBD2
CDR3 DNA: TGTGCCAGCAGCGCGGGACTAGCGGGCACCGGGGAGCTGTTTTTT
CDR3 protein: CASSAGLAGTGELFF

J gene: TRBJ2-7
clone size: .
V gene: TRBV20-1
D gene: .
CDR3 DNA: TGCAGTGCTAGAGGGAGTTACGAGCAGTACTTC
CDR3 protein: CSARGSYEQYF

J gene: TRBJ2-7
clone size: .
V gene: TRBV6-4
D gene: TRBD2
CDR3 DNA: TGTGCCAGCAGTGCTAGCGGATCCTACGAGCAGTACTTC
CDR3 protein: CASSASGSYEQYF

J gene: TRBJ2-3
clone size: .
V gene: TRBV6-5
D gene: .
CDR3 DNA: TGTGCCAGCCTTCAGGACAGAACGCAGTATTTT
CDR3 protein: CASLQDRTQYF

J gene: TRBJ1-5
clone size: .
V gene: TRBV6-1
D gene: TRBD1
CDR3 DNA: TGTGCCAGCAGTGAAGGGGGACAGCTTTATCAGCCCCAGCATTTT
CDR3 protein: CASSEGGQLYQPQHF

J gene: TRBJ1-2
clone size: .
V gene: TRBV19
D gene: .
CDR3 DNA: TGTGCCAGTAGAGCCGGGACTACAAAAACATGGGGCTACACCTTC
CDR3 protein: CASRAGTTKTWGYTF

J gene: TRBJ2-7
clone size: once
V gene: TRBV6-5
D gene: .
CDR3 DNA: TGTGCCAGCAGTTACGACAGCTACGAGCAGTACTTC
CDR3 protein: CASSYDSYEQYF

J gene: TRBJ1-1
clone size: .
V gene: TRBV19
D gene: .
CDR3 DNA: TGTGCCAGTAGTATAGCCCCAGGGAACACTGAAGCTTTCTTT
CDR3 protein: CASSIAPGNTEAFF

J gene: TRBJ2-5
clone size: .
V gene: TRBV3-1/TRBV3-2
D gene: TRBD2
CDR3 DNA: TGTGCCAGCAGCCTAAGACTAGCGGGAGCGGGGGAGACCCAGTACTTC
CDR3 protein: CASSLRLAGAGETQYF

J gene: TRBJ1-2
clone size: .
V gene: TRBV7-9
D gene: .
CDR3 DNA: TGTGCCAGCAGTCCTTTCGACGGGGCCTACACCTTC
CDR3 protein: CASSPFDGAYTF

J gene: TRBJ1-5
clone size: .
V gene: TRBV28
D gene: .
CDR3 DNA: TGTGCCAGCCGGACGAGCAATCAGCCCCAGCATTTT
CDR3 protein: CASRTSNQPQHF

J gene: TRBJ1-6
clone size: .
V gene: TRBV27
D gene: .
CDR3 DNA: TGTGCCAGCAGTCCGCAGGGGATAACCTATAATTCACCCCTCCACTTT
CDR3 protein: CASSPQGITYNSPLHF

J gene: TRBJ2-7
clone size: .
V gene: TRBV6-1
D gene: .
CDR3 DNA: TGTGCCAGCAGTGAAGAAGGCGGAACCTCCTACGAGCAGTACTTC
CDR3 protein: CASSEEGGTSYEQYF